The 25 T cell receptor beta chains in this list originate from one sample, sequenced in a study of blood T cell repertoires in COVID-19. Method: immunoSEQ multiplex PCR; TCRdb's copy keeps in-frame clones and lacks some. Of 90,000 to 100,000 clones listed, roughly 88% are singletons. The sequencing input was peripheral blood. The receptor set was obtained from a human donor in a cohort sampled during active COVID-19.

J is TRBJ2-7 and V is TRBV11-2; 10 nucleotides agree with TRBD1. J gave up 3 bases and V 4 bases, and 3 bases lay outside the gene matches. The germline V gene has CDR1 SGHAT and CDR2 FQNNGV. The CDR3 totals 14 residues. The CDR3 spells CASSWGTGDYEQYF. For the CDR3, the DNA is TGTGCCAGCAGCTGGGGGACAGGGGACTACGAGCAGTACTTC.

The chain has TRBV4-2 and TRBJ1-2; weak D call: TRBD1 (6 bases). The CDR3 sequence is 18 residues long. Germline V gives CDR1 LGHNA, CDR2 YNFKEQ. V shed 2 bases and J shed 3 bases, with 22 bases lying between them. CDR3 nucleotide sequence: TGTGCCAGCAGCCAACCTCTATCTCCAGGGGCATACTACTATGGCTACACCTTC. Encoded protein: CASSQPLSPGAYYYGYTF.

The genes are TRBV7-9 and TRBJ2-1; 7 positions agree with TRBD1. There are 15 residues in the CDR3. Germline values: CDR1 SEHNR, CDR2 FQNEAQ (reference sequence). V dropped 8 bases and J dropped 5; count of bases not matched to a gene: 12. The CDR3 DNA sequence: TGTGCCAGCGGGTTCGCAGGGGGTGCGAACAATGAGCAGTTCTTC. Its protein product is CASGFAGGANNEQFF.

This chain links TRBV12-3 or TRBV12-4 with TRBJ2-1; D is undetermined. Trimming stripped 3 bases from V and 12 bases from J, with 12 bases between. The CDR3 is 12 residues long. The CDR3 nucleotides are TGTGCCAGCAGTTTTATTGGAGACGGGCAGTTCTTC. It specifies CASSFIGDGQFF.

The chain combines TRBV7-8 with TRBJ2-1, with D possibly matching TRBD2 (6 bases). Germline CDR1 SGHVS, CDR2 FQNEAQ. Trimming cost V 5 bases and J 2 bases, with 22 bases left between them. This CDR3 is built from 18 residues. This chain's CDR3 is CASSPPLGLAGPYNEQFF. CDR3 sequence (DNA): TGTGCCAGCAGCCCACCTCTGGGACTCGCGGGACCCTACAATGAGCAGTTCTTC.

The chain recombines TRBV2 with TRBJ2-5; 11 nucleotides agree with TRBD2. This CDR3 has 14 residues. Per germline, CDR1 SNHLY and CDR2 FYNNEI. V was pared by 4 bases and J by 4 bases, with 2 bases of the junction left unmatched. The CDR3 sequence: CASSGLAGRETQYF. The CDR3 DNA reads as TGTGCCAGCAGTGGACTAGCGGGACGAGAGACCCAGTACTTC.

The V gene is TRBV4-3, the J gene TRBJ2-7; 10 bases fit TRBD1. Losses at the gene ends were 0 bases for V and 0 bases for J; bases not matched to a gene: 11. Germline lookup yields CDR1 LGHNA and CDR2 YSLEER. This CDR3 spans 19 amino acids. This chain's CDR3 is CASSQDAVAGTGDSYEQYF. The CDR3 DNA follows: TGCGCCAGCAGCCAAGATGCTGTGGCCGGGACAGGGGACTCCTACGAGCAGTACTTC.

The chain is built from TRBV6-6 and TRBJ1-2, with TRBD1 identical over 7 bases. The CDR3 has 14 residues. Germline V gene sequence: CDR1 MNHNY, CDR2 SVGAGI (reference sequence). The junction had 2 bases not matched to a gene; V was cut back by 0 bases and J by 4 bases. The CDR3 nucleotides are TGTGCCAGCAGTTACTCAGGGGGCACCTATGGCTACACCTTC. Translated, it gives CASSYSGGTYGYTF.

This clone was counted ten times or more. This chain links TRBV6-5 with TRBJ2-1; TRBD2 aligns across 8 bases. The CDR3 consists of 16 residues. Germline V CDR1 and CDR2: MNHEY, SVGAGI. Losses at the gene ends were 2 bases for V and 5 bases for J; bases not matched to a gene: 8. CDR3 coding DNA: TGTGCCAGCAGTTACGATCCGGGACTAGGGCACAATGAGCAGTTCTTC. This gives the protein CASSYDPGLGHNEQFF.

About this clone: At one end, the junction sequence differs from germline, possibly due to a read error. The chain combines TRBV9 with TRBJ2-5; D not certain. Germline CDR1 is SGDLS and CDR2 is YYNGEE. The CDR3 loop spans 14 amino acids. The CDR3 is CASSVGLVQGTQYF. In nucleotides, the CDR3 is TGTGCCAGCAGCGTAGGGCTAGTGCAAGGGACCCAGTACTTC.

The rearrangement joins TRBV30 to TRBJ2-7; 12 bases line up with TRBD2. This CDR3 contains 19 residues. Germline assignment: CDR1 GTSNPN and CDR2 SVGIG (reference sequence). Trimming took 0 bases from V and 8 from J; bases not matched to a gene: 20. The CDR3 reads CAWSVPSWLAGGRNQKQYF. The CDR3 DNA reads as TGTGCCTGGAGTGTTCCCTCGTGGCTAGCGGGGGGGAGAAACCAAAAGCAGTACTTC.

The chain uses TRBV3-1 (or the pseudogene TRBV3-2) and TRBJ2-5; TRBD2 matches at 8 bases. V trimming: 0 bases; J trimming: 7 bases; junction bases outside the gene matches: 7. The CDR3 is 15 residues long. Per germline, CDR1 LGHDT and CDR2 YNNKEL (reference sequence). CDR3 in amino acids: CASSQDLGTRGTQYF. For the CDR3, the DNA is TGTGCCAGCAGCCAAGATCTAGGGACTAGGGGGACCCAGTACTTC.

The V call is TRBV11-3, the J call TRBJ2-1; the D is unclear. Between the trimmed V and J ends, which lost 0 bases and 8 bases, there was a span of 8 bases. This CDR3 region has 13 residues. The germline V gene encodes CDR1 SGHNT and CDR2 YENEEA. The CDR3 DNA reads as TGTGCCAGCAGCTTAGATCCCCCGGATGAGCAGTTCTTC. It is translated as CASSLDPPDEQFF.

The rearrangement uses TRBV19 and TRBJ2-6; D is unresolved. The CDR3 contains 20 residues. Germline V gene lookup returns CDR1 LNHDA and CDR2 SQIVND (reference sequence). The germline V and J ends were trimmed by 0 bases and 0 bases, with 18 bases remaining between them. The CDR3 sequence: CASSIDLRQLRSSGANVLTF. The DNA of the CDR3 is TGTGCCAGTAGTATAGATCTCCGACAACTGCGCTCCTCTGGGGCCAACGTCCTGACTTTC.

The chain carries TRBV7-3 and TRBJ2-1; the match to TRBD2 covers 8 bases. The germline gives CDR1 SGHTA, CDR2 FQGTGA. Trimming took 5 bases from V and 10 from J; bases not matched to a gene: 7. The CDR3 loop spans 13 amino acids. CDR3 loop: CASSLGLAFEQFF. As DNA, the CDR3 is TGTGCCAGCAGCCTAGGACTAGCATTCGAGCAGTTCTTC.

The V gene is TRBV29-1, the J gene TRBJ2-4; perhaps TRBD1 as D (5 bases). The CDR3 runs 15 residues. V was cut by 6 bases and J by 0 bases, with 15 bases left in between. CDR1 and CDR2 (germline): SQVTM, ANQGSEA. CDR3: CSVSDTDIAKNIQYF. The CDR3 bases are TGCAGCGTCTCGGACACGGATATAGCCAAAAACATTCAGTACTTC.

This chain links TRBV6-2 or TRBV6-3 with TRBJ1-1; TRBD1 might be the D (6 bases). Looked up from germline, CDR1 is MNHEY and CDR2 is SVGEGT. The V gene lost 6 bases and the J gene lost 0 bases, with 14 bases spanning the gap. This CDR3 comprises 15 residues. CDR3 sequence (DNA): TGTGCCAGCAGGCCTCGTGGACAGATGAACACTGAAGCTTTCTTT. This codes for CASRPRGQMNTEAFF.

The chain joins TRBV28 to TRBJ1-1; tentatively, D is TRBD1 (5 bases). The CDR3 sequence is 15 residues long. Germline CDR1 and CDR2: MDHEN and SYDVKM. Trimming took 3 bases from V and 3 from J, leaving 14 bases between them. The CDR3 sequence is CASSFTWGGDTEAFF. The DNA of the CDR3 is TGTGCCAGCAGTTTCACGTGGGGAGGGGACACTGAAGCTTTCTTT.

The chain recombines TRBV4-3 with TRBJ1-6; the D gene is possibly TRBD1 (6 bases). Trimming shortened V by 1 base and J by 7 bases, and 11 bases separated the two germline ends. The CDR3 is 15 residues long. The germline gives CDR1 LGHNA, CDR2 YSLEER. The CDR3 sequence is CASSQVTGWNSPLHF. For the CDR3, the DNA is TGCGCCAGCAGCCAAGTAACAGGGTGGAATTCACCCCTCCACTTT.

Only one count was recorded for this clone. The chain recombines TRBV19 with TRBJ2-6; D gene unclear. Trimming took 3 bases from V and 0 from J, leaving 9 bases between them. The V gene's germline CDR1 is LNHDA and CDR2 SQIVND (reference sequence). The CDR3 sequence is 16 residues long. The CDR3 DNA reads TGTGCCAGTAGTATTCCAGCGATCTCTGGGGCCAACGTCCTGACTTTC. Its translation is CASSIPAISGANVLTF.

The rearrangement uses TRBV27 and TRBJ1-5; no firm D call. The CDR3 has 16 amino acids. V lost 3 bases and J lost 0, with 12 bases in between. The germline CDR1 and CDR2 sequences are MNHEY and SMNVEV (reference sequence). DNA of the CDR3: TGTGCCAGCAGTTTCGGGAGTACAGCTAGCAATCAGCCCCAGCATTTT. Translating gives CASSFGSTASNQPQHF.

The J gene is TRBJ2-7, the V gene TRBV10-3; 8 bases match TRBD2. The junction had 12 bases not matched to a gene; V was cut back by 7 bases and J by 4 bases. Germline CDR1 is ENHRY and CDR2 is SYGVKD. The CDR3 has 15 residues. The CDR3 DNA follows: TGTGCCATCACCCACGGCGGGGGGAGAATTTACGAGCAGTACTTC. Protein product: CAITHGGGRIYEQYF.

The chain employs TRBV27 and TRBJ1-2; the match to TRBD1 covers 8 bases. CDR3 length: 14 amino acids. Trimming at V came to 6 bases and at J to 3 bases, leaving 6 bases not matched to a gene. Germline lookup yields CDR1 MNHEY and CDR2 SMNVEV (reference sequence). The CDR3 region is CASRTQGVDYGYTF. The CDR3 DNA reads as TGTGCCAGCAGGACACAGGGGGTTGACTATGGCTACACCTTC.

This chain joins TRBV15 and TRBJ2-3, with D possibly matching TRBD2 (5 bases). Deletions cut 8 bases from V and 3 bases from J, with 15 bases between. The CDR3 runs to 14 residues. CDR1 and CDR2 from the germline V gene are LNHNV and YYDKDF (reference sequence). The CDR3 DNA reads TGTGCCACCCGAGCGGAGACATCGACAGATACGCAGTATTTT. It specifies CATRAETSTDTQYF.

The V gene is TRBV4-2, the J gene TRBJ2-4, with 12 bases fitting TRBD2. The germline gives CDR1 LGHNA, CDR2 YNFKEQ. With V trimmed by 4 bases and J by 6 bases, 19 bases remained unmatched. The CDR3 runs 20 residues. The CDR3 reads CASSLGPPTSGRPHLNIQYF. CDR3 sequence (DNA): TGTGCCAGCAGCCTAGGACCCCCCACTAGCGGGAGGCCCCATTTAAACATTCAGTACTTC.